This T cell receptor (beta chain) appears in the sequencing data of a study of blood T cell repertoires in COVID-19 (dated by TCRdb to 2020 to 2022). As for the study more broadly: The collaborator samples originated in the United States, Italy and Spain and spanned the acute and convalescent phases of COVID-19. HLA class I and class II types, where available, came from metadata supplied by the sample provider rather than from assay-based typing. The material from the prospective study consisted of cDNA or gDNA derived from T cells, B-cell-depleted T cells, or PBMCs. Samples came from the ongoing ImmuneRACE study (first 160 participants) plus 1,254 subjects from 6 global collaborators. The repertoires were released in a freely available public database intended as a resource for research on the immune response to SARS-CoV-2. A de-identified subject ID, COVID-19 status, age in years and sex were almost always included in the sample metadata. Subjects who had been exposed to COVID-19, were actively infected with it, or had recovered from it provided the deeply sampled blood TCRbeta repertoires that made up the dataset.

A note on this clone: Which antigen it targets is not known. It has no much larger one-base neighbor in the sample; base qualities were not kept.

Enrolling through a virtual design, the prospective study's participants ranged in age from roughly 18 to 95 years and lived across around 25 United States geographic areas. In the prospective study, participants were assigned to cohorts based on the clinical history participants reported in a screening survey and a study questionnaire. ImmuneRACE Cohort 3 recovered participants were defined by two consecutive negative NP/OP PCR tests, healthcare professional clearance, or symptom resolution. In the prospective study, mobile phlebotomists collected whole blood, serum and a nasopharyngeal or oropharyngeal swab from each participant. Prospective study participants could optionally give additional blood draws and questionnaires over a roughly 2-month period. Before DNA extraction, prospective study blood samples were shipped either frozen or at room temperature. Points the paper makes about the study in general: How much clinical and demographic metadata was included differed by source and by participant, and the metadata was provided uncurated.

TCRbeta CDR3 regions were amplified from genomic DNA by means of the immunoSEQ Assay, a bias-controlled multiplex PCR. The original methods were these. Within the assay, amplification of reference gene primers was used to estimate how many nucleated cells each sample contained. To quantify the absolute abundance of each unique TCRbeta CDR3 rearrangement, sequence reads were collapsed and filtered. For each sample, productive Simpson clonality was calculated by taking the square root of Simpson's diversity index across productive rearrangements. This immuneACCESS table, as held by TCRdb, lists in-frame sequences with V and J called but not all clones. Of the missing ones, under half trace to an unresolved V gene in checked studies; the others have no known cause. V, J and clone size reflect that table, while D and trimming were determined from the DNA. This sample lists roughly 150,000 clones; 84% were detected once. Approximately 8% of the sample is held by the ten biggest clonotypes.

Trimming takes 4 bases from V and 2 bases from J, and the germline ends sit 8 bases apart. Its CDR3 holds 13 amino acids, cysteine through phenylalanine. The kept DNA is CDR3 alone, 39 bases in frame from the first base. Sequencing input: PBMCs or T cells enriched from blood (not recorded which). The TCR was taken from a woman in her forties or fifties who had recovered from COVID-19. This chain is built from TRBV12-3 or TRBV12-4 and TRBJ1-2; no D gene call is confident. The nucleotide sequence reads as follows: TGTGCCAGCAGTTGGAGCAGAAACTATGGCTACACCTTC. It is translated as CASSWSRNYGYTF.